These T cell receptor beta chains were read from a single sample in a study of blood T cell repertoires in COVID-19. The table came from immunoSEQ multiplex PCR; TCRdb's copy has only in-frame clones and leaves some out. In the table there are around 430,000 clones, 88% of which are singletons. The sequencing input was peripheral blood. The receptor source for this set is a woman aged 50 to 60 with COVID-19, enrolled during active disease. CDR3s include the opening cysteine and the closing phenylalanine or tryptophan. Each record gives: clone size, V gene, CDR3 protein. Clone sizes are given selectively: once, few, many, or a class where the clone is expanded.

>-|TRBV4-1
CASSPRDRQSYGYTF
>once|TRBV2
CASIQGMPLGYTF
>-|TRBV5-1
CASSLGKGNQPQHF
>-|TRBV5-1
CASRSPQGAPGKLFF
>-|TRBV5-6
CASSLGSPEAFF
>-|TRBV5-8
CASSLPATNEKLFF
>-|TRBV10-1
CASSNAFETQYF
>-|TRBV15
CATSRDAGREQYF
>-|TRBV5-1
CASSLEGVAGNTIYF
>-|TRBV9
CASRSAGSNEQFF
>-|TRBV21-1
CASSKKPGQVRSGKNIQYF
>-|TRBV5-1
CASSLPGTSGGNEQFF
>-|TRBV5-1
CASSLEAGSNQPQHF
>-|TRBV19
CASQDTSYNEQFF
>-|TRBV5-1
CASSAGQGGHSPLHF
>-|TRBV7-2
CASSSGQVPNEQFF
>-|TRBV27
CASSLSMTSGGGYNEQFF
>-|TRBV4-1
CASSQGWGGGGSTDTQYF
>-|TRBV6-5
CASRLSGEETQYF
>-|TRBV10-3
CAISVRGYPNTGELFF
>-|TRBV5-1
CASSLADRGKVNNQPQHF
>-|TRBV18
CASSPSQGATLLDEQYF
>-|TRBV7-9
CASSLSSTGSLNYGYTF
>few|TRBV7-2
CASSLVAQSPYEQYF
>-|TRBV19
CASSQGTQPYEQYF
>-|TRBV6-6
CASTAKMAGDEKLFF
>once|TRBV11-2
CASSVGTSGNYEQYF
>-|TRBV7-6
CASSLRAPPSGGPNNEQFF
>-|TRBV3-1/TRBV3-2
CASSSPGASGANVLTF
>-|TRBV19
CASSISTGGWYGYTF
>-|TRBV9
CASSGNMWTPRGKETQYF
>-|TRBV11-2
CASSRTGTTNNEQFF
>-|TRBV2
CASSAVPGQGVGNQPQHF
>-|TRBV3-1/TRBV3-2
CASSPWTGKGYTF
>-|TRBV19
CASSPWTADRNQPQHF
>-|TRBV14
CASSQGQNGYTF
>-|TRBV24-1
CATSEATGQNYGYTF
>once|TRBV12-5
CASGLVRKEGQDSNQPQHF
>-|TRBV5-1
CASSSLGRSSYNEQFF
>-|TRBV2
CASIRDRREKLFF
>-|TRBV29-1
CSATGNYGYTF
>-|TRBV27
CASSLGDIYEQYF
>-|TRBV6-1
CASSDRGTVTGELFF